These T cell receptor beta chains were read from a single sample in a study of control samples from healthy donors and cancer patients. Some clones are missing from TCRdb's copy, which holds only in-frame ones; the method was immunoSEQ multiplex PCR. The sample includes approximately 230,000 clones, roughly 87% of them seen just once. The sequencing sample was made of PBMCs. All receptors derive from an older woman with lung cancer. The CDR3 runs from the conserved cysteine through the conserved F or W. D genes are given only for firm matches. Rows may omit the clone size; those that give it use once, few, many or a size class.

few	NA	TRBV6-5	TRBJ2-1	CASSSSPYLEQFF	TGTGCCAGCAGCAGTAGCCCTTACCTCGAGCAGTTCTTC
NA	NA	TRBV5-1	TRBJ2-1	CASSFVQYNEQFF	TGCGCCAGCAGCTTTGTCCAATACAATGAGCAGTTCTTC
NA	TRBD1	TRBV5-1	TRBJ1-1	CASSGQGNTEAFF	TGCGCCAGCAGCGGACAGGGGAACACTGAAGCTTTCTTT
NA	NA	TRBV7-8	TRBJ2-5	CASSFPPEGGPLDQETQYF	TGTGCCAGCAGCTTTCCCCCCGAGGGGGGGCCTTTGGACCAAGAGACCCAGTACTTC
once	NA	TRBV5-1	TRBJ1-1	CASSIGDRDTEAFF	TGCGCCAGCAGCATCGGGGACCGGGACACTGAAGCTTTCTTT
few	NA	TRBV23-1	TRBJ2-4	CAVLIPGIAKNIQYF	TGCGCCGTCCTTATCCCGGGCATAGCCAAAAACATTCAGTACTTC
few	NA	TRBV5-6	TRBJ1-6	CASSLNQGLSPLHF	TGTGCCAGCAGCTTGAACCAGGGCCTTTCACCCCTCCACTTT
NA	NA	TRBV30	TRBJ1-5	CAWSVTGRQPQHF	TGTGCCTGGAGTGTCACCGGGCGACAGCCCCAGCATTTT
NA	NA	TRBV7-2	TRBJ2-1	CASSLRASNPHNEQFF	TGTGCCAGCAGCTTACGGGCTAGCAATCCCCACAATGAGCAGTTCTTC
NA	NA	TRBV5-1	TRBJ1-1	CASSTQGPGESTEAFF	TGCGCCAGCAGCACCCAGGGCCCAGGGGAGAGCACTGAAGCTTTCTTT
NA	NA	TRBV5-1	TRBJ2-5	CASSAGTQQETQYF	TGCGCCAGCAGCGCCGGGACCCAACAAGAGACCCAGTACTTC
few	NA	TRBV5-1	TRBJ2-5	CASSLPEETQYF	TGCGCCAGCAGCCTGCCTGAAGAGACCCAGTACTTC
NA	TRBD1	TRBV7-8	TRBJ2-3	CASSRQGAGTDTQYF	TGTGCCAGCAGCCGACAGGGGGCGGGGACAGATACGCAGTATTTT
NA	TRBD2	TRBV24-1	TRBJ2-1	CATSDSGRGSDEQFF	TGTGCCACCAGTGATTCCGGGAGGGGTAGCGATGAGCAGTTCTTC
NA	TRBD1	TRBV11-3	TRBJ2-5	CASSPGGDRAETQYF	TGTGCCAGCAGCCCTGGGGGCGACAGGGCCGAGACCCAGTACTTC
once	NA	TRBV2	TRBJ2-1	CASSVGRTNEQFF	TGTGCCAGCAGTGTGGGGCGGACCAATGAGCAGTTCTTC
few	NA	TRBV2	TRBJ2-7	CASTPGGEQYF	TGTGCCAGCACCCCCGGGGGCGAGCAGTACTTC
once	NA	TRBV14	TRBJ1-2	CASSPQADVGRDGYTF	TGTGCCAGCAGCCCCCAAGCCGACGTGGGGCGCGATGGCTACACCTTC
NA	NA	TRBV12-3/TRBV12-4	TRBJ1-1	CASSLRSATEAFF	TGTGCCAGCAGTTTGAGGTCAGCCACTGAAGCTTTCTTT
few	NA	TRBV2	TRBJ1-1	CASRPGTTFSEAFF	TGTGCCAGCAGGCCGGGGACTACTTTTTCTGAAGCTTTCTTT
NA	NA	TRBV6-1	TRBJ2-5	CASSEGFTRGGIETQYF	TGTGCCAGCAGTGAAGGATTTACTAGAGGGGGGATCGAGACCCAGTACTTC
NA	NA	TRBV12-3/TRBV12-4	TRBJ2-5	CASSLGATETQYF	TGTGCCAGCAGTTTAGGGGCCACGGAGACCCAGTACTTC
NA	NA	TRBV30	TRBJ1-6	CAYEDLSSPLHF	TGTGCCTATGAAGACCTCTCTTCACCCCTCCACTTT
NA	TRBD2	TRBV24-1	TRBJ2-5	CATSDPGTSGRAGETQYF	TGTGCCACCAGTGATCCCGGGACTAGCGGGAGGGCCGGAGAGACCCAGTACTTC
NA	NA	TRBV4-1	TRBJ2-4	CASTHQTGEDIQYF	TGCGCCAGCACCCATCAAACAGGGGAGGACATTCAGTACTTC
NA	TRBD2	TRBV5-1	TRBJ2-3	CASSLVGTSEDTQYF	TGCGCCAGCAGCTTGGTAGGGACTAGCGAAGATACGCAGTATTTT
NA	NA	TRBV9	TRBJ2-7	CASSARGQPYEQYF	TGTGCCAGCAGCGCGCGGGGACAGCCCTACGAGCAGTACTTC
NA	NA	TRBV9	TRBJ2-1	CASSGGWGSFNEQFF	TGTGCCAGCAGCGGAGGATGGGGCTCCTTCAATGAGCAGTTCTTC
NA	TRBD2	TRBV7-9	TRBJ2-1	CASSLGTSGRPFF	TGTGCCAGCAGCTTGGGGACTAGCGGGAGGCCGTTCTTC
NA	NA	TRBV6-5	TRBJ2-2	CASSRTANTGELFF	TGTGCCAGCAGTCGGACGGCGAACACCGGGGAGCTGTTTTTT
NA	TRBD1	TRBV7-9	TRBJ1-3	CASSLSLGGRHPGNTIYF	TGTGCCAGCAGCTTAAGTTTAGGGGGCCGACACCCTGGAAACACCATATATTTT
NA	NA	TRBV5-6	TRBJ1-6	CASSFSWGNSPLHF	TGTGCCAGCAGCTTTAGCTGGGGAAATTCACCCCTCCACTTT
NA	NA	TRBV7-9	TRBJ1-5	CASSYGYRRQPQHF	TGTGCCAGCAGCTACGGGTATCGGAGACAGCCCCAGCATTTT
once	TRBD1	TRBV27	TRBJ2-5	CASSRGRRFETQYF	TGTGCCAGCAGCAGGGGGCGAAGGTTCGAGACCCAGTACTTC
NA	NA	TRBV6-5	TRBJ2-2	CASSRTGSNTGELFF	TGTGCCAGCAGTAGAACAGGGTCTAACACCGGGGAGCTGTTTTTT
once	TRBD2	TRBV3-1/TRBV3-2	TRBJ2-5	CASSHWTSGGQETQYF	TGTGCCAGCAGCCACTGGACTAGCGGGGGGCAAGAGACCCAGTACTTC
NA	TRBD2	TRBV9	TRBJ2-4	CASSLRTSGGKNIQYF	TGTGCCAGCAGCCTACGGACTAGCGGTGGCAAAAACATTCAGTACTTC
NA	NA	TRBV5-1	TRBJ1-2	CASRADSLGGYTF	TGCGCCAGCAGGGCGGACAGTCTCGGTGGCTACACCTTC
few	NA	TRBV2	TRBJ2-5	CASSEISGETQYF	TGTGCCAGCAGTGAAATCAGTGGAGAGACCCAGTACTTC
NA	NA	TRBV27	TRBJ2-3	CASRSGGGTDTQYF	TGTGCCAGCAGGTCCGGAGGGGGCACAGATACGCAGTATTTT
NA	NA	TRBV4-1	TRBJ1-5	CASSQEQAGLSNQPQHF	TGCGCCAGCAGCCAAGAACAGGCAGGACTTAGCAATCAGCCCCAGCATTTT
NA	NA	TRBV3-1/TRBV3-2	TRBJ1-3	CASSQDTSPGNTIYF	TGTGCCAGCAGCCAAGACACGTCCCCTGGAAACACCATATATTTT
NA	NA	TRBV6-6	TRBJ1-5	CASSSEQPQHF	TGTGCCAGTTCGTCGGAGCAGCCCCAGCATTTT
NA	NA	TRBV10-3	TRBJ2-3	CAISREDADTQYF	TGTGCCATCTCAAGGGAGGACGCAGATACGCAGTATTTT
NA	NA	TRBV4-2	TRBJ1-6	CASSQAGRGGSYNSPLHF	TGTGCCAGCAGCCAAGCCGGTAGGGGAGGATCCTATAATTCACCCCTCCACTTT
NA	NA	TRBV24-1	TRBJ1-5	CATSWGGGSNQPQHF	TGTGCCACCTCATGGGGGGGCGGCAGCAATCAGCCCCAGCATTTT
NA	NA	TRBV9	TRBJ1-2	CASSVGRGGYGYTF	TGTGCCAGCAGCGTTGGCAGGGGAGGCTATGGCTACACCTTC
once	TRBD2	TRBV7-2	TRBJ2-5	CASSRPGGTQYF	TGTGCCAGCAGCCGCCCGGGGGGAACCCAGTACTTC
NA	NA	TRBV7-9	TRBJ2-7	CASSLGGLLTYEQYF	TGTGCCAGCAGCTTAGGGGGCCTCCTTACCTACGAGCAGTACTTC
NA	TRBD2	TRBV5-5	TRBJ2-1	CASSLILAGSNEQFF	TGTGCCAGCAGCTTGATACTAGCGGGATCCAATGAGCAGTTCTTC
NA	NA	TRBV2	TRBJ2-1	CASSERGGQSSYNEQFF	TGTGCCAGCAGTGAAAGGGGGGGTCAGAGCTCCTACAATGAGCAGTTCTTC
NA	TRBD2	TRBV9	TRBJ2-1	CASSRGAGADNEQFF	TGTGCCAGCAGCCGCGGGGCGGGAGCGGATAATGAGCAGTTCTTC
NA	NA	TRBV19	TRBJ1-5	CASSIRGAGQPQHF	TGTGCCAGTAGTATTCGGGGGGCCGGTCAGCCCCAGCATTTT
NA	TRBD2	TRBV3-1/TRBV3-2	TRBJ2-3	CASSRSLGLADTDTQYF	TGTGCCAGCAGCCGTTCATTAGGACTAGCGGACACAGATACGCAGTATTTT
NA	NA	TRBV11-2	TRBJ1-2	CASSSPRALYYGYTF	TGTGCCAGCAGCTCCCCCAGGGCTTTATACTATGGCTACACCTTC
few	TRBD1	TRBV28	TRBJ1-5	CASSFPTGGVSNQPQHF	TGTGCCAGCAGTTTCCCAACAGGGGGCGTTAGCAATCAGCCCCAGCATTTT
once	TRBD1	TRBV6-5	TRBJ2-1	CASTVTGGHYNEQFF	TGTGCCAGCACCGTGACAGGGGGGCATTACAATGAGCAGTTCTTC